These 19 T cell receptor beta chains share one sample of origin, sequenced in a study of shared clonotypes between healthy human individuals (dated by TCRdb to the early 2020s). The protocol used for the library was the immunoSEQ multiplex PCR assay. Drawn from immuneACCESS, this table holds only the in-frame rearrangements with V and J called that TCRdb kept. Clones are partly lost; checked studies trace under half to an unresolved V gene and leave the rest unexplained. The sample table records about 1.1 million clones; about 80% of these occur just once. 0.5% to 0.65% of the sample lies in the top ten. The sequencing sample was made of memory CD4+ T cells from PBMCs. This specimen's cell subset or site label, per the study, means: CD45RA-negative fraction. All receptors come from a man aged 18 to 35 in good health. Some clones in this sample may be carry-over from other donors' samples.

This clone was recorded only once. The chain is built from TRBV21-1 and TRBJ2-7; the table's D call, TRBD2, was not checked against the DNA. TRBV21-1 is listed as a pseudogene. The CDR3 totals 17 residues. The CDR3 protein is CASSKESPSGRSYEQYF. The CDR3 DNA follows: TGTGCCAGCAGCAAAGAGTCCCCTAGCGGGAGGTCCTACGAGCAGTACTTC.

V and J are TRBV4-3 and TRBJ2-5; D assignment may be TRBD1 or TRBD2 (5 bases each). CDR3 length equals 16 residues. V gave up 1 base and J gave up 5 bases, with 17 bases separating them. The germline V gene encodes CDR1 LGHNA and CDR2 YSLEER. The chain's CDR3 is CASSQGSGHDGETQYF. The CDR3 region has the DNA TGCGCCAGCAGCCAAGGCTCGGGGCACGACGGGGAGACCCAGTACTTC.

The rearrangement links TRBV5-1 to TRBJ1-1; TRBD1 matches 9 bases. From germline, CDR1 is SGHRS and CDR2 YFSETQ. This CDR3 spans 13 amino acids. J was trimmed by 7 bases and V by 4 bases; bases with no gene match: 5. The CDR3 coding sequence is TGCGCCAGCAGCCCGGGGACAGGGAATGAAGCTTTCTTT. This translates into CASSPGTGNEAFF.

This clone was detected only a few times. This sequence joins TRBV28 and TRBJ1-1, with TRBD1 as a possible D gene (6 bases). CDR3 length equals 12 residues. V was cut by 5 bases and J by 9 bases, with 13 bases left in between. Germline values: CDR1 MDHEN, CDR2 SYDVKM. The CDR3 is CASSTSGTKAFF. The DNA for the CDR3 is TGTGCCAGCAGTACCTCCGGGACAAAAGCTTTCTTT.

This clone was counted a few times. Here the CDR3 reads CSVDLGGSLAKNIQYF. CDR3 sequence (DNA): TGCAGCGTTGATTTGGGGGGATCGCTAGCCAAAAACATTCAGTACTTC. The chain is built from TRBV29-1 and TRBJ2-4, with a weak D call TRBD2 (6 bases). The V end lost 3 bases, the J end lost 0 bases, and 15 bases lay between the germline ends. The CDR3 is made up of 16 amino acids. Per the germline V gene, CDR1 is SQVTM and CDR2 is ANQGSEA.

Worth noting for this clone: The identical CDR3 is also encoded by other nucleotide sequences in the sample. The rearrangement joins TRBV30 to TRBJ1-1; possible D gene TRBD1, 5 bases. The CDR3 sequence is 11 residues long. The germline CDR1 and CDR2 sequences are GTSNPN and SVGIG (reference sequence). Trimming shortened V by 5 bases and J by 3 bases, and 7 bases separated the two germline ends. This chain's CDR3 is CAWGGDTEAFF. CDR3 coding DNA: TGTGCCTGGGGGGGGGACACTGAAGCTTTCTTT.

The V gene is TRBV5-4, the J gene TRBJ2-7; no clear D. V was cut by 4 bases and J by 3 bases, with 11 bases left in between. This CDR3 is built from 13 residues. Per the germline V gene, CDR1 is SGHNT and CDR2 is YYREEE (reference sequence). The CDR3: CASSPRTSYEQYF. CDR3 nucleotides: TGTGCCAGCAGCCCACGGACGAGCTACGAGCAGTACTTC. Together with reference TRBV5-4 and TRBJ2-7, the CDR3 gives the full variable domain: ETGVTQSPTHLIKTRGQQVTLRCSSQSGHNTVSWYQQALGQGPQFIFQYYREEENGRGNFPPRFSGLQFPNYSSELNVNALELDDSALYLCASSPRTSYEQYFGPGTRLTVT.

This rearrangement joins TRBV11-2 to TRBJ1-2; TRBD1 matches 8 bases. Germline V gene lookup returns CDR1 SGHAT and CDR2 FQNNGV. J gave up 7 bases and V 5 bases, and 12 bases lay outside the gene matches. The CDR3 is made up of 15 amino acids. The CDR3 protein is CASSRSGRGRGGYTF. The CDR3 coding sequence is TGTGCCAGCAGCCGATCCGGCAGGGGGCGCGGTGGCTACACCTTC.

The chain is built from TRBV28 and TRBJ1-2; D is unclear. CDR1 is MDHEN and CDR2 is SYDVKM in the germline V gene. Trimming left V 7 bases short and J 1 base short, with 13 bases between. The CDR3 runs to 14 residues. In DNA, the CDR3 is TGTGCCAGCAATCGGCCGGACGGTAACTATGGCTACACCTTC. Its protein product is CASNRPDGNYGYTF.

V and J are TRBV28 and TRBJ1-6; no clear D. This CDR3 spans 17 amino acids. V dropped 6 bases and J dropped 3 bases, with 18 bases sitting between them. CDR1 is MDHEN, CDR2 SYDVKM, per germline. CDR3 protein: CASSPYAGRNYNSPLHF. Written as DNA, the CDR3 is TGTGCCAGCAGCCCTTATGCCGGACGGAACTATAATTCACCCCTCCACTTT.

The genes are TRBV28 and TRBJ2-5, with TRBD1 matching 8 bases. The DNA end is more similar to TRBJ2-7, so the J call may be wrong. The CDR3 is 17 amino acids. CDR1 is MDHEN and CDR2 is SYDVKM in the germline V gene. The chain's CDR3 is CARSPGRIDRGKYEQYF. The CDR3 DNA reads TGTGCCAGGAGCCCGGGGCGGATAGACAGGGGTAAGTACGAGCAGTACTTC.

V and J are TRBV18 and TRBJ2-1, with 13 bases identical to TRBD2. The germline CDR1 and CDR2 sequences are KGHSH and LQKENI. This CDR3 has 15 residues. Trimming removed 4 bases from V and 8 bases from J; junction bases left unmatched: 5. This chain's CDR3 is CASSLGLAGADEQFF. The CDR3 coding sequence is TGTGCCAGCTCACTCGGACTAGCGGGAGCGGATGAGCAGTTCTTC.

This chain links TRBV7-2 with TRBJ2-1; 9 bases align to TRBD1. This CDR3 comprises 12 residues. Looked up from germline, CDR1 is SGHTA and CDR2 is FQGNSA. Trimming cost V 5 bases and J 12 bases; bases outside gene matches: 5. For the CDR3, the DNA is TGTGCCAGCAGCCCTAGGGACAGGGCGCAGTTCTTC. This sequence encodes CASSPRDRAQFF. Drawing the rest from reference TRBV7-2 and TRBJ2-1, the complete variable domain is GAGVSQSPSNKVTEKGKDVELRCDPISGHTALYWYRQSLGQGLEFLIYFQGNSAPDKSGLPSDRFSAERTGGSVSTLTIQRTQQEDSAVYLCASSPRDRAQFFGPGTRLTVL.

The rearrangement links TRBV4-3 to TRBJ2-7; D is possibly TRBD2 (5 bases). Germline V lookup: CDR1 LGHNA, CDR2 YSLEER. V lost 3 bases and J lost 5, with 14 bases in between. CDR3 length: 14 amino acids. CDR3 in amino acids: CASSQQSRRDEQYF. The CDR3 DNA sequence: TGCGCCAGCAGCCAGCAAAGCAGGCGGGACGAGCAGTACTTC.

There are many counts of this clone. The J gene is TRBJ2-2, the V gene TRBV6-6, with 9 bases lining up with TRBD2. Germline trimming cut 6 bases from V and 3 bases from J; bases unmatched to any gene: 8. The CDR3 has 16 residues. Germline loops: CDR1 MNHNY, CDR2 SVGAGI (reference sequence). In DNA form, the CDR3 reads TGTGCCAGCAGCGGGCTAGCGGGAAGAGACACCGGGGAGCTGTTTTTT. Its protein product is CASSGLAGRDTGELFF.

The chain has TRBV9 and TRBJ2-3; TRBD2 matches at 8 bases. CDR1 is SGDLS and CDR2 is YYNGEE in the germline V gene. This CDR3 has 14 amino acids. V lost 0 bases, J lost 7 bases, and 4 bases stayed unmatched. Here the CDR3 reads CASSVGVSGNTQYF. In DNA form, the CDR3 reads TGTGCCAGCAGCGTAGGGGTTAGCGGGAATACGCAGTATTTT.

V and J are TRBV28 and TRBJ1-2, with 10 bases lining up with TRBD1. The germline V gene encodes CDR1 MDHEN and CDR2 SYDVKM. This CDR3 region has 16 residues. V gave up 8 bases and J gave up 4 bases; unmatched junction bases: 13. CDR3 residues: CASDSGQGVIAYGYTF. The CDR3 nucleotides read TGTGCCAGCGACTCAGGACAGGGGGTGATAGCCTATGGCTACACCTTC.

The chain is built from TRBV4-3 and TRBJ1-5; 7 nucleotides agree with TRBD1. This CDR3 comprises 16 residues. Germline V gene sequence: CDR1 LGHNA, CDR2 YSLEER. V gave up 0 bases and J gave up 6 bases; unmatched junction bases: 8. The DNA for the CDR3 is TGCGCCAGCAGCCAAGATAGGGGACAGTATAGTCAGCCCCAGCATTTT. Its translation: CASSQDRGQYSQPQHF.

The V and J genes are TRBV14 and TRBJ2-5, with 9 nucleotides matching TRBD2. V shed 3 bases and J 5 bases; nucleotides not matched to a gene: 7. CDR3 length: 15 amino acids. Germline loops: CDR1 SGHDN, CDR2 FVKESK. CDR3 residues: CASSQIAGVSETQYF. The CDR3, as DNA: TGTGCCAGCAGCCAGATAGCGGGAGTGAGCGAGACCCAGTACTTC.